A single sample is the source of the 18 T cell receptor beta chains below, sequenced in a study of response to subunit inactivated influenza vaccine. TCRdb passed the RT-PCR reads through MiXCR, listing each CDR3 protein once. The repertoire includes 500,000 to 750,000 distinct CDR3 sequences, 11% to 15% of them detected once, and around 10% sits in the top ten. The specimen comprised PBMCs from blood, sampled approximately 13 days after vaccination. These receptors all stem from a man over 45 who received an inactivated influenza vaccine.

This clonotype was detected many times. The chain combines TRBV12-3 or TRBV12-4 with TRBJ2-7; the D is unclear. V was shortened by 6 bases and J by 0 bases, with 9 bases between the two germline ends. This CDR3 spans 13 amino acids. The CDR3 reads CASSKANSYEQYF. DNA of the CDR3: TGTGCCAGCAGCAAAGCCAACTCCTACGAGCAGTACTTC.

This clonotype was seen more than once but under ten times. The chain has TRBV5-1 and TRBJ1-4, with D tentatively TRBD1 (5 bases). Germline V gives CDR1 SGHRS, CDR2 YFSETQ. Trimming stripped 0 bases from V and 0 bases from J, with 12 bases between. The CDR3 extends over 17 amino acids. CDR3: CASSLGPSGATNEKLFF. The CDR3 nucleotides are TGCGCCAGCAGCTTGGGCCCCTCGGGGGCAACTAATGAAAAACTGTTTTTT. The variable domain in full, with the rest retrieved from reference TRBV5-1 and TRBJ1-4, is KAGVTQTPRYLIKTRGQQVTLSCSPISGHRSVSWYQQTPGQGLQFLFEYFSETQRNKGNFPGRFSGRQFSNSRSEMNVSTLELGDSALYLCASSLGPSGATNEKLFFGSGTQLSVL.

This clonotype was seen a few times. V usage is TRBV20-1 and J usage is TRBJ1-1; tentatively, D is TRBD1 (5 bases). This CDR3 has 11 amino acids. Germline CDR1 is DFQATT and CDR2 is SNEGSKA (reference sequence). The V end was cut by 6 bases, the J end by 3 bases, with 8 bases between. The chain's CDR3 is CSARQYTEAFF. The CDR3 DNA follows: TGCAGTGCGAGACAGTACACTGAAGCTTTCTTT.

This clonotype was recorded a few times. The rearrangement uses TRBV28 and TRBJ2-2; weak D call: TRBD2 (5 bases). V lost 2 bases to trimming and J lost 0 bases, with 10 bases between them. CDR1 MDHEN and CDR2 SYDVKM come from the germline V gene. The CDR3 is made up of 16 amino acids. The CDR3 nucleotides are TGTGCCAGCAGTTTAATCGGGGAACCGAACACCGGGGAGCTGTTTTTT. This gives the protein CASSLIGEPNTGELFF.

The chain is built from TRBV28 and TRBJ1-2, with 10 bases lining up with TRBD1. V shed 3 bases and J 7 bases; nucleotides not matched to a gene: 5. This CDR3 region has 14 residues. Germline values: CDR1 MDHEN, CDR2 SYDVKM. CDR3: CASSLGGQGSGYTF. The CDR3 nucleotides are TGTGCCAGCAGTTTGGGGGGACAGGGGAGTGGCTACACCTTC.

Worth noting for this clonotype: Given a much more abundant clone one base away, this may be a read error. The V and J genes are TRBV20-1 and TRBJ2-5; D unresolved. Germline V CDR1 and CDR2: DFQATT, SNEGSKA (reference sequence). V was cut by 4 bases and J by 9 bases, with 12 bases left in between. The CDR3 is 11 residues long. CDR3 in DNA: TGCAGTGCTATATACCCGGCGGCCCAGTACTTC. Translated: CSAIYPAAQYF.

The rearrangement joins TRBV7-9 to TRBJ2-3, with a possible D match to TRBD2 (5 bases). Trimming left V 5 bases short and J 2 bases short, with 17 bases between. CDR3 size: 16 residues. The V gene's germline CDR1 is SEHNR and CDR2 FQNEAQ (reference sequence). CDR3 DNA: TGTGCCAGCAGCGACCCGGGGTGGGGTTTCACAGATACGCAGTATTTT. Protein: CASSDPGWGFTDTQYF.

DNA for the CDR3: TGTGCCAGCAGACAACTGGGGGTGGCCCACAATGAGCAGTTCTTC. Translating it yields CASRQLGVAHNEQFF. V is TRBV12-3 or TRBV12-4 and J is TRBJ2-1, with D perhaps matching TRBD1 or TRBD2 (5 bases each). Trimming removed 6 bases at V and 5 bases at J, with 17 bases between. The CDR3 is 15 residues long.

This clonotype has just a few counts. The chain carries TRBV24-1 and TRBJ2-1; 7 bases line up with TRBD2. The V segment lost 9 bases and the J segment 0 bases; nucleotides outside the gene matches: 7. The CDR3 covers 15 residues. In germline, CDR1 is KGHDR, CDR2 SFDVKD. CDR3 DNA sequence: TGTGCCACCTCGCCGGGCGGGAGCTCCTACAATGAGCAGTTCTTC. Protein product: CATSPGGSSYNEQFF.

This clonotype was observed at least ten times. This chain links TRBV4-1 with TRBJ1-4, with 10 bases aligning to TRBD1. The germline V gene encodes CDR1 MGHRA and CDR2 YSYEKL. This CDR3 is built from 17 residues. The junction had 7 bases not matched to a gene; V was cut back by 1 base and J by 5 bases. The CDR3 sequence: CASSQGQGARPNEKLFF. DNA of the CDR3: TGCGCCAGCAGCCAAGGACAGGGGGCCCGTCCCAATGAAAAACTGTTTTTT.

This clonotype was detected a few times. This sequence joins TRBV29-1 and TRBJ2-2, with TRBD1 as a possible D gene (5 bases). The CDR3 sequence is 13 residues long. Trimming shortened V by 6 bases and J by 1 base, and 9 bases separated the two germline ends. Germline lookup yields CDR1 SQVTM and CDR2 ANQGSEA. This chain's CDR3 is CSVVGVNTGELFF. The CDR3 coding sequence is TGCAGCGTAGTAGGGGTGAACACCGGGGAGCTGTTTTTT.

The gene calls are TRBV6-6 and TRBJ1-5, with D uncertain. Germline V gene lookup returns CDR1 MNHNY and CDR2 SVGAGI (reference sequence). The CDR3 consists of 15 residues. Trimming took 6 bases from V and 1 from J, leaving 13 bases between them. DNA for the CDR3: TGTGCCAGCAGCCCCAGCCGCGCGAGCAATCAGCCCCAGCATTTT. Translating it yields CASSPSRASNQPQHF.

In this sample, this clonotype turned up a few times. The V gene is TRBV7-2, the J gene TRBJ1-4, with 9 bases identical to TRBD1. The CDR3 length is 17 residues. CDR1 and CDR2 from the germline V gene are SGHTA and FQGNSA. The ends lost 2 bases at V and 8 bases at J; junction bases unmatched: 12. The CDR3 region has the DNA TGTGCCAGCAGCTTATCCGGGACAGGGAATCGAGGCGAAAAACTGTTTTTT. Translating gives CASSLSGTGNRGEKLFF.

Many counts were recorded for this clonotype. The V call is TRBV7-2, the J call TRBJ2-2; D is undetermined. Trimming left V 2 bases short and J 4 bases short, with 5 bases between. CDR3 length: 13 amino acids. Germline CDR1 is SGHTA and CDR2 is FQGNSA. CDR3 in DNA: TGTGCCAGCAGCTTAATGCTCACCGGGGAGCTGTTTTTT. This gives the protein CASSLMLTGELFF.

The CDR3, as DNA: TGTGCCTGGAGTGTGATCATGGGCGGAGTATCCGGGGAGCTGTTTTTT. The encoded protein is CAWSVIMGGVSGELFF. The chain recombines TRBV30 with TRBJ2-2; D ambiguous. This CDR3 is built from 16 residues. The V and J ends lost 0 bases and 6 bases respectively, with 17 bases between them. Germline CDR1 reads GTSNPN; CDR2 reads SVGIG (reference sequence).

The chain joins TRBV3-1 to TRBJ2-3, with a possible D match to TRBD2 (5 bases). The CDR3 is 12 amino acids. V lost 2 bases and J lost 8, with 8 bases in between. The germline V gene encodes CDR1 LGHDT and CDR2 YNNKEL (reference sequence). The CDR3 loop is CASSQPRGTQYF. The DNA for the CDR3 is TGTGCCAGCAGCCAACCTCGGGGTACGCAGTATTTT.

The J gene is TRBJ2-5, the V gene TRBV12-3 or TRBV12-4; 7 bases map to TRBD1. The CDR3 is made up of 13 amino acids. Trimming cost V 6 bases and J 5 bases; bases outside gene matches: 6. CDR3 region: CASSPQGTETQYF. The CDR3, as DNA: TGTGCCAGCAGCCCACAGGGGACGGAGACCCAGTACTTC.

The chain couples TRBV5-1 to TRBJ2-1, with 11 bases matching TRBD2. The CDR3 length is 16 residues. V lost 1 base, J lost 8 bases, and 8 bases stayed unmatched. Germline V CDR1 and CDR2: SGHRS, YFSETQ. CDR3: CASSLMLTSGSYEQFF. The CDR3 DNA follows: TGCGCCAGCAGCTTGATGTTAACTAGCGGGAGTTATGAGCAGTTCTTC.